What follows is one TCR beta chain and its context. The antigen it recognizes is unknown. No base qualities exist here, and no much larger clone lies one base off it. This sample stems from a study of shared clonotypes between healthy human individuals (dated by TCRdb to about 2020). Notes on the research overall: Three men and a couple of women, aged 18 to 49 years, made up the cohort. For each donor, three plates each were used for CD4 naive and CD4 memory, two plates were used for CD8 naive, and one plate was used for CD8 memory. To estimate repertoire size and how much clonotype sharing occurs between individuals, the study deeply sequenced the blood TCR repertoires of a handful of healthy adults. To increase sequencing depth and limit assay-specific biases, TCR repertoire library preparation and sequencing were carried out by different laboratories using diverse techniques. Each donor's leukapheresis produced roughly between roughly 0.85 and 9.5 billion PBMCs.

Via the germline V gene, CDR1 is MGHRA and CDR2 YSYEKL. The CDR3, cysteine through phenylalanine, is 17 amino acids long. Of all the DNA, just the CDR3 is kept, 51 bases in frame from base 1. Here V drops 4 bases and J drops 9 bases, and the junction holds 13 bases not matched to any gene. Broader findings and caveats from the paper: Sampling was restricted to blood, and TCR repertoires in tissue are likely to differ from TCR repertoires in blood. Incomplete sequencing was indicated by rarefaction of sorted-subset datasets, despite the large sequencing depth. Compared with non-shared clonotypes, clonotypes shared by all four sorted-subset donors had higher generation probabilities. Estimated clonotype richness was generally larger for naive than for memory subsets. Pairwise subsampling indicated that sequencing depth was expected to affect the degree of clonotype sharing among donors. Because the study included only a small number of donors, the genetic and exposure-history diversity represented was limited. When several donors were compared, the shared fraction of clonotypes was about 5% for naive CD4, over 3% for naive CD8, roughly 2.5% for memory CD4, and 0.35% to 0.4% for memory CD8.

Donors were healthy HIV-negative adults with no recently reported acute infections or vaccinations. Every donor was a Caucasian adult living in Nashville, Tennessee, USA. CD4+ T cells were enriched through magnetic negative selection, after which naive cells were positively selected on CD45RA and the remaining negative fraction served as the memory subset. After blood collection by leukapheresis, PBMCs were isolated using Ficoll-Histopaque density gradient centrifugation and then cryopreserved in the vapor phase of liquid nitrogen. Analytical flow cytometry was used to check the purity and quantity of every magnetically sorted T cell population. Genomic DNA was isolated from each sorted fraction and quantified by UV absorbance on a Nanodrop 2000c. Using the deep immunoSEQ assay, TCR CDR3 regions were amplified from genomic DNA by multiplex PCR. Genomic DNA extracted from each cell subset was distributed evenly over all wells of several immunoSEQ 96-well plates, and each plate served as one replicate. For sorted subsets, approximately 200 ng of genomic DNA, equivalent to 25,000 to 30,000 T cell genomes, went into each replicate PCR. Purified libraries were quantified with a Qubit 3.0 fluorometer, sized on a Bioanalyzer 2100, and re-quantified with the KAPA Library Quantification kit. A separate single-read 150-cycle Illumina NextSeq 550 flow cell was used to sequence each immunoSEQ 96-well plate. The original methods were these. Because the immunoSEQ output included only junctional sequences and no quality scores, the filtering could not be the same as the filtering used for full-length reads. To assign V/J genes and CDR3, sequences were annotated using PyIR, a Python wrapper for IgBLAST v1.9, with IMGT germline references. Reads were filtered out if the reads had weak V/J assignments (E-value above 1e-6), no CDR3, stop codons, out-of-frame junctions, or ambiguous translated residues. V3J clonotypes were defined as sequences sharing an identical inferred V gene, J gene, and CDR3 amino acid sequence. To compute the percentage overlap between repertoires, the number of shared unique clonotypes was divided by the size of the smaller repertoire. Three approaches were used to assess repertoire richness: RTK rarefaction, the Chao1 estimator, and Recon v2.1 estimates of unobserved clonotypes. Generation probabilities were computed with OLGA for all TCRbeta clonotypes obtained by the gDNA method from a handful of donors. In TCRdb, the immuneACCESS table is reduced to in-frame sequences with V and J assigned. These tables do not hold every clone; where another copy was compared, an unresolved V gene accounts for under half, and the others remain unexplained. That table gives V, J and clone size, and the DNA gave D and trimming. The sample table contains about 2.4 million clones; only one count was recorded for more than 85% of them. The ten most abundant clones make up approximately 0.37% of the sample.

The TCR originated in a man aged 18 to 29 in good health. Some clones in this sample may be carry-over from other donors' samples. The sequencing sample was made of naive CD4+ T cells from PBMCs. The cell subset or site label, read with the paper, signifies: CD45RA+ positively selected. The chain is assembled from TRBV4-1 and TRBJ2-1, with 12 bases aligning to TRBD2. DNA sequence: TGCGCCAGCAGCCTGTCTCCTATACTAGCGGGAGGAGGTGAGCAGTTCTTC. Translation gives CASSLSPILAGGGEQFF.